The rows below give T cell receptor beta chains drawn from one sample of a study of shared clonotypes between healthy human individuals. Profiling relied on immunoSEQ multiplex PCR, and the TCRdb table lists in-frame clones only, not all of them. The sample has a few hundred thousand clones; 50% to 80% are singletons. Sequenced: memory CD4+ T cells sorted from blood. The receptors come from a man aged 30-40 years in good health. Both conserved end residues are part of each CDR3. Fields, in order: V gene, clone size, D gene, J gene, CDR3 protein, CDR3 DNA. D genes are given only for firm matches. Clone size is shown for a subset of rows, as once, few, many or a class of expanded clone.

TRBV7-8	NA	NA	TRBJ2-5	CASSRRGQETQYF	TGTGCCAGCAGCCGCAGGGGCCAAGAGACCCAGTACTTC
TRBV29-1	NA	TRBD2	TRBJ2-1	CSVEGLAGPGDEQFF	TGCAGCGTTGAGGGACTAGCGGGTCCCGGGGATGAGCAGTTCTTC
TRBV30	NA	TRBD1	TRBJ1-1	CAWQGAGNTEAFF	TGTGCCTGGCAGGGGGCTGGGAACACTGAAGCTTTCTTT
TRBV27	NA	NA	TRBJ1-2	CASSTRGRGLIRYGYTF	TGTGCCAGCAGCACTCGGGGCAGGGGCCTGATTCGCTATGGCTACACCTTC
TRBV29-1	NA	NA	TRBJ2-7	CSVELFQQGSSEQYF	TGCAGCGTTGAACTATTCCAACAGGGATCCAGCGAGCAGTACTTC
TRBV5-1	NA	NA	TRBJ2-1	CASSQGNEQFF	TGCGCCAGCAGCCAGGGGAATGAGCAGTTCTTC
TRBV5-4	NA	TRBD2	TRBJ2-3	CVTSGAGANTDTQYF	TGTGTCACATCCGGGGCGGGAGCCAACACAGATACGCAGTATTTT
TRBV2	NA	NA	TRBJ2-3	CASSGQGPGTDTQYF	TGTGCCAGCAGTGGTCAGGGGCCTGGCACAGATACGCAGTATTTT
TRBV9	many	NA	TRBJ1-3	CASSVVEGPGNTIYF	TGTGCCAGCAGCGTAGTTGAGGGACCTGGAAACACCATATATTTT
TRBV4-1	NA	TRBD1	TRBJ2-5	CASSQPTGRETQYF	TGCGCCAGCAGCCAGCCGACAGGGAGAGAGACCCAGTACTTC
TRBV2	NA	NA	TRBJ1-2	CASSYDRLQGYTF	TGTGCCAGCAGCTACGACAGATTGCAGGGCTACACCTTC
TRBV6-1	NA	NA	TRBJ2-5	CASSDSGRETQYF	TGTGCCAGCAGTGATTCAGGGAGAGAGACCCAGTACTTC
TRBV5-5	NA	TRBD1	TRBJ1-5	CASSSTGWSNQPQHF	TGTGCCAGCAGTTCGACAGGGTGGAGCAATCAGCCCCAGCATTTT
TRBV29-1	NA	TRBD2	TRBJ2-5	CSVKGLAGGNQETQYF	TGCAGCGTTAAGGGACTAGCGGGAGGGAACCAAGAGACCCAGTACTTC
TRBV6-5	NA	NA	TRBJ1-3	CASSYKGSGNTIYF	TGTGCCAGCAGTTATAAAGGGTCCGGAAACACCATATATTTT
TRBV6-5	NA	NA	TRBJ2-7	CASRGVGRYEQYF	TGTGCCAGCAGGGGAGTCGGTAGATACGAGCAGTACTTC
TRBV11-3	NA	TRBD2	TRBJ2-2	CASGLAGKRGELFF	TGTGCCAGCGGACTAGCGGGAAAACGGGGGGAGCTGTTTTTT